Below, 32 T cell receptor beta chains from the same sample are listed, as sequenced in a study of shared clonotypes between healthy human individuals. Naive CD8 isolation took CD45RO-negative cells positively selected for CCR7 and excluded terminally differentiated effector memory CD45RA+ cells. Profiled with immunoSEQ multiplex PCR; TCRdb holds only in-frame clones, not every one. This table holds roughly 2.1 million clones, 93% found once. The sequenced sample consisted of naive CD8+ T cells from PBMCs. These receptors were collected from a man aged 18 to 30 in good health. Some clones in this sample may be carry-over from other donors' samples.

The V call is TRBV11-1, the J call TRBJ2-5; D gene uncertain. Germline V gene lookup returns CDR1 SGHAT and CDR2 FQDESV (reference sequence). V lost 4 bases and J 3 bases, leaving 12 bases between the germline ends. The CDR3 covers 14 residues. The CDR3, as DNA: TGTGCCAGCAGCTCAGGTTGGATGGAAGAGACCCAGTACTTC. It yields the protein CASSSGWMEETQYF.

The rearrangement joins TRBV15 to TRBJ2-1, with D possibly being TRBD2 (5 bases). Germline-derived CDR1 and CDR2 are LNHNV and YYDKDF (reference sequence). This CDR3 spans 17 amino acids. The V end was cut by 0 bases, the J end by 2 bases, with 14 bases between. The CDR3 loop is CATSRDRSGNAYNEQFF. The DNA of the CDR3 is TGTGCCACCAGCAGAGATCGTTCGGGAAACGCCTACAATGAGCAGTTCTTC. The variable domain in full, with the rest retrieved from reference TRBV15 and TRBJ2-1, is DAMVIQNPRYQVTQFGKPVTLSCSQTLNHNVMYWYQQKSSQAPKLLFHYYDKDFNNEADTPDNFQSRRPNTSFCFLDIRSPGLGDTAMYLCATSRDRSGNAYNEQFFGPGTRLTVL.

J is TRBJ2-7 and V is TRBV7-3; possible D gene TRBD1, 6 bases. CDR3 length equals 15 residues. CDR1 SGHTA and CDR2 FQGTGA come from the germline V gene. V lost 5 bases and J 2 bases, leaving 16 bases between the germline ends. CDR3 sequence reads: CASSPQSQGPYEQYF. In DNA form, the CDR3 reads TGTGCCAGCAGCCCCCAGTCACAGGGACCCTACGAGCAGTACTTC.

This chain connects TRBV11-2 to TRBJ1-2, with 7 positions matching TRBD1. The CDR3 runs 14 residues. Trimming cost V 2 bases and J 3 bases; bases outside gene matches: 3. Germline-derived CDR1 and CDR2 are SGHAT and FQNNGV. CDR3 nucleotides: TGTGCCAGCAGCTTAACAGGGGACTACTATGGCTACACCTTC. Translated, it gives CASSLTGDYYGYTF.

This clone was counted only a few times. This chain links TRBV12-5 with TRBJ2-1, with D possibly being TRBD1 or TRBD2 (5 bases each). Germline CDR1 reads LGHNT; CDR2 reads FRNRAP. The length of the CDR3 is 14 residues. The V and J ends lost 1 base and 4 bases respectively, with 8 bases between them. The CDR3 DNA sequence: TGTGCTAGTGGTTTGGGGGGACCTTACAATGAGCAGTTCTTC. Encoded protein: CASGLGGPYNEQFF.

The V gene is TRBV11-2, the J gene TRBJ2-7, with a possible D match to TRBD1 (5 bases). CDR1 SGHAT and CDR2 FQNNGV come from the germline V gene. Trimming shortened V by 2 bases and J by 0 bases, and 8 bases separated the two germline ends. This CDR3 spans 14 amino acids. The DNA for the CDR3 is TGTGCCAGCAGCTTACTCAGGGCCTCCTACGAGCAGTACTTC. This sequence encodes CASSLLRASYEQYF.

This chain connects TRBV9 to TRBJ2-5; D possibly uses TRBD1 or TRBD2 (6 bases each). CDR1 is SGDLS, CDR2 YYNGEE, per germline. CDR3 size: 15 residues. Trimming left V 2 bases short and J 4 bases short, with 15 bases between. CDR3 nucleotide sequence: TGTGCCAGCAGCGTGGGGGGCTGGCGGGCAGAGACCCAGTACTTC. This sequence encodes CASSVGGWRAETQYF.

Worth noting for this clone: At the DNA level, this CDR3 is encoded by other sequences in the same sample as well. The chain couples TRBV6-5 to TRBJ2-1; 10 nucleotides align to TRBD2. This CDR3 comprises 15 residues. In germline, CDR1 is MNHEY, CDR2 SVGAGI. Trimming at V came to 5 bases and at J to 3 bases, leaving 4 bases not matched to a gene. Here the CDR3 DNA reads TGTGCCAGCAGTCCTACTAGCGGGAACTACAATGAGCAGTTCTTC. This translates into CASSPTSGNYNEQFF.

The sample holds one count of this clone. J is TRBJ1-2 and V is TRBV15; 9 bases fit TRBD1. Germline trimming cut 5 bases from V and 6 bases from J; bases unmatched to any gene: 4. This CDR3 has 13 residues. Germline lookup yields CDR1 LNHNV and CDR2 YYDKDF (reference sequence). The CDR3 sequence is CATSVRTGDGYTF. In DNA, the CDR3 is TGTGCCACCAGCGTACGGACAGGGGATGGCTACACCTTC.

This clone has just one count. The CDR3 loop reads CASSDGSGRVGNEQFF. CDR3 in DNA: TGTGCCAGCAGTGACGGAAGCGGGAGGGTCGGGAATGAGCAGTTCTTC. This chain uses TRBV6-1 with TRBJ2-1; 10 bases agree with TRBD2. The V gene's germline CDR1 is MNHNS and CDR2 SASEGT. The ends lost 3 bases at V and 7 bases at J; junction bases unmatched: 9. The CDR3 consists of 16 residues.

In DNA, the CDR3 is TGTGCCACCAGCAGGGGGGGGAACACAGATACGCAGTATTTT. Amino acids: CATSRGGNTDTQYF. The chain links TRBV15 to TRBJ2-3; 7 bases map to TRBD2. V gave up 3 bases and J gave up 2 bases; unmatched junction bases: 2. Germline CDR1 and CDR2: LNHNV and YYDKDF (reference sequence). This CDR3 has 14 residues.

This chain connects TRBV27 to TRBJ2-7; either TRBD1 or TRBD2 may supply D (6 bases each). The CDR3 has 15 residues. Trimming took off 2 bases at V and 4 bases at J, with 15 bases between the two ends. Looked up from germline, CDR1 is MNHEY and CDR2 is SMNVEV (reference sequence). CDR3 in amino acids: CASSLVGGLPYEQYF. CDR3 DNA: TGTGCCAGCAGTTTAGTAGGGGGACTTCCATACGAGCAGTACTTC.

This rearrangement joins TRBV28 to TRBJ2-7; maybe TRBD1 (6 bases). The CDR3 loop spans 13 amino acids. Germline assignment: CDR1 MDHEN and CDR2 SYDVKM. Trimming removed 5 bases at V and 3 bases at J, with 11 bases between. The CDR3 DNA is TGTGCCAGCAGTACCCGACAGGACTACGAGCAGTACTTC. Encoded protein: CASSTRQDYEQYF.

The V and J genes are TRBV7-9 and TRBJ1-2, with no clear D. The CDR3 consists of 15 residues. V was clipped by 2 bases and J by 1 base, with 11 bases between them. Germline V lookup: CDR1 SEHNR, CDR2 FQNEAQ (reference sequence). The CDR3 is CASSLLPGINYGYTF. CDR3 coding DNA: TGTGCCAGCAGCTTATTACCCGGGATTAACTATGGCTACACCTTC.

This chain joins TRBV7-9 and TRBJ1-5, with TRBD1 matching 7 bases. Unmatched junction bases numbered 3, after V lost 0 bases and J lost 1 base. The CDR3 extends over 16 amino acids. Germline V gene data show CDR1 as SEHNR and CDR2 as FQNEAQ (reference sequence). The CDR3 DNA reads as TGTGCCAGCAGCTTAGCGCAGGGGGGGAGCAATCAGCCCCAGCATTTT. This encodes CASSLAQGGSNQPQHF.

This clone has only one observation. The same CDR3 is also encoded by other DNA sequences in this sample. The genes are TRBV27 and TRBJ1-5; maybe TRBD1 (5 bases). Germline V CDR1 and CDR2: MNHEY, SMNVEV (reference sequence). The CDR3 length is 15 residues. Trimming removed 3 bases from V and 2 bases from J, with 11 bases in between. The DNA for the CDR3 is TGTGCCAGCAGTTTTGGGGGGGGTGGCAATCAGCCCCAGCATTTT. Translation: CASSFGGGGNQPQHF.

The V call is TRBV28, the J call TRBJ2-3; TRBD2 agrees at 7 bases. Per the germline V gene, CDR1 is MDHEN and CDR2 is SYDVKM. The CDR3 spans 15 residues. Trimming cost V 3 bases and J 0 bases; bases outside gene matches: 3. CDR3 nucleotide sequence: TGTGCCAGCAGTTTTCTGCGGGAGAGCACAGATACGCAGTATTTT. This translates into CASSFLRESTDTQYF.

This chain links TRBV10-1 with TRBJ1-5; TRBD1 matches 7 bases. This CDR3 has 20 residues. Trimming cost V 6 bases and J 0 bases; bases outside gene matches: 20. Germline V gene sequence: CDR1 WNHNN, CDR2 SYGVQD (reference sequence). Here the CDR3 reads CASRENRGYPYHYSNQPQHF. Here the CDR3 DNA reads TGCGCCAGCAGGGAAAACAGGGGCTACCCCTACCACTATAGCAATCAGCCCCAGCATTTT.

The chain uses TRBV7-9 and TRBJ1-1, with D perhaps TRBD1 (6 bases). Germline V gives CDR1 SEHNR, CDR2 FQNEAQ (reference sequence). There are 16 residues in the CDR3. V lost 4 bases and J lost 2, with 17 bases in between. The chain's CDR3 is CASSSTHQGPNTEAFF. The CDR3, as DNA: TGTGCCAGCAGCTCGACACATCAGGGGCCCAACACTGAAGCTTTCTTT.

This sequence joins TRBV5-1 and TRBJ2-7, with D possibly matching TRBD2 (6 bases). Trimming cost V 0 bases and J 2 bases, with 15 bases left between them. The CDR3 spans 16 residues. CDR1 is SGHRS and CDR2 is YFSETQ in the germline V gene. The DNA for the CDR3 is TGCGCCAGCAGCTTGGTCTGGGGGGTGAACCCCTACGAGCAGTACTTC. This gives the protein CASSLVWGVNPYEQYF.

The chain links TRBV6-1 to TRBJ1-1; 8 nucleotides line up with TRBD1. Germline loops: CDR1 MNHNS, CDR2 SASEGT. CDR3 length: 15 residues. V was clipped by 3 bases and J by 1 base; unmatched bases: 4. The CDR3 sequence: CASSDQGAWNTEAFF. The CDR3 nucleotides are TGTGCCAGCAGTGATCAGGGGGCTTGGAACACTGAAGCTTTCTTT.

A few counts support this clone. The V gene is TRBV10-2, the J gene TRBJ1-1, with D uncertain. This CDR3 is built from 14 residues. The germline V gene encodes CDR1 WSHSY and CDR2 SAAADI. Trimming took 8 bases from V and 1 from J, leaving 14 bases between them. The DNA of the CDR3 is TGCGCCAGCGCCTTGACGAAGGGGAACACTGAAGCTTTCTTT. Its protein is CASALTKGNTEAFF.

The chain links TRBV5-1 to TRBJ2-7, with no clear D. V shed 0 bases and J shed 9 bases, with 10 bases lying between them. The CDR3 has 12 residues. Germline V CDR1 and CDR2: SGHRS, YFSETQ. CDR3 sequence (DNA): TGCGCCAGCAGCTTGGGGGGAAAGGGGCAGTACTTC. Encoded protein: CASSLGGKGQYF.

The DNA for the CDR3 is TGTGCCGCGGGGCTTCGAGAGACCCAGTACTTC. It is translated as CAAGLRETQYF. This chain joins TRBV27 and TRBJ2-5; D might be TRBD2 (6 bases). Trimming left V 11 bases short and J 4 bases short, with 11 bases between. The CDR3 sequence is 11 residues long. Germline V gives CDR1 MNHEY, CDR2 SMNVEV (reference sequence).

The chain has TRBV28 and TRBJ1-5; tentative D call: TRBD1 (5 bases). V lost 10 bases and J lost 7, with 14 bases in between. The CDR3 has 12 amino acids. Germline CDR1 is MDHEN and CDR2 is SYDVKM. The CDR3 DNA is TGTGCCACCGCGGGGGGTTGGCAGCCCCAGCATTTT. It encodes CATAGGWQPQHF.

Only one count was recorded for this clone. V is TRBV28 and J is TRBJ2-7; 12 positions match TRBD2. Losses at the gene ends were 9 bases for V and 0 bases for J; bases not matched to a gene: 12. The germline CDR1 and CDR2 sequences are MDHEN and SYDVKM. The CDR3 is 17 amino acids. CDR3 loop: CASSGRTSGTSSYEQYF. CDR3 sequence (DNA): TGTGCCAGTTCCGGAAGGACTAGCGGGACGAGCTCCTACGAGCAGTACTTC.

The chain combines TRBV21-1 with TRBJ2-6; the table's D call, TRBD1, has no DNA check behind it. TRBV21-1 corresponds to a pseudogene. This CDR3 spans 22 amino acids. The DNA for the CDR3 is TGTGCCAGCAGCAAAGGGTGGACAGGGACTTCGAGGAACCGAACTGGGGCCAACGTCCTGACTTTC. Translating gives CASSKGWTGTSRNRTGANVLTF.

This clone was seen once. This chain uses TRBV28 with TRBJ2-7, with D possibly being TRBD1 (7 bases). Trimming stripped 6 bases from V and 4 bases from J, with 19 bases between. Germline values: CDR1 MDHEN, CDR2 SYDVKM. This CDR3 comprises 15 residues. The chain's CDR3 is CASRSLGGGQYEQYF. The CDR3 DNA is TGTGCCAGCAGGTCCCTTGGAGGGGGCCAGTACGAGCAGTACTTC.

The gene calls are TRBV7-8 and TRBJ1-1, with D possibly being TRBD1 (5 bases). This CDR3 has 17 residues. In germline, CDR1 is SGHVS, CDR2 FQNEAQ. With 1 base removed from V and 1 base from J, the gap between germline ends came to 16 bases. The CDR3, as DNA: TGTGCCAGCAGCTTAGAAAGCTGGAGGGGTAAGAACACTGAAGCTTTCTTT. Amino acid sequence: CASSLESWRGKNTEAFF.

This rearrangement joins TRBV28 to TRBJ1-5; tentative D call: TRBD1 (6 bases). Trimming left V 3 bases short and J 5 bases short, with 8 bases between. CDR3 size: 13 residues. The germline CDR1 and CDR2 sequences are MDHEN and SYDVKM. Here the CDR3 DNA reads TGTGCCAGCAGTTTTAAGGGGGATCAGCCCCAGCATTTT. Translating it yields CASSFKGDQPQHF.

The V and J genes are TRBV4-1 and TRBJ1-1, with D perhaps matching TRBD1 (5 bases). The CDR3 is made up of 14 amino acids. Trimming removed 0 bases at V and 7 bases at J, with 12 bases between. CDR1 and CDR2 (germline): MGHRA, YSYEKL. CDR3 region: CASSQERGHGEAFF. The DNA for the CDR3 is TGCGCCAGCAGCCAAGAGAGGGGCCACGGTGAAGCTTTCTTT.

The chain recombines TRBV19 with TRBJ2-2; D remains unclear. CDR1 and CDR2 from the germline V gene are LNHDA and SQIVND (reference sequence). This CDR3 has 15 amino acids. V gave up 7 bases and J gave up 4 bases, with 16 bases separating them. The CDR3 coding sequence is TGTGCCAGTATGGAAGGTGACTTCTTCACCGGGGAGCTGTTTTTT. As protein: CASMEGDFFTGELFF.